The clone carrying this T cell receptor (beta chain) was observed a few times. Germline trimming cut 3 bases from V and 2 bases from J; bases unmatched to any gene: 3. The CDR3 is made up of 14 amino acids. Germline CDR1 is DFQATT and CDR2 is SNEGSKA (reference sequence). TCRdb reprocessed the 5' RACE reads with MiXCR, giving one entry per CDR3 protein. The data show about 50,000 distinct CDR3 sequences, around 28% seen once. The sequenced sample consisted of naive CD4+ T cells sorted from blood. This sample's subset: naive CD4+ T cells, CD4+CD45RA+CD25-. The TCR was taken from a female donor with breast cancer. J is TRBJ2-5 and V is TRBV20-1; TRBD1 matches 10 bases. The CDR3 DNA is TGCAGTGCTAGGTCGGGACAGGGGCAAGAGACCCAGTACTTC. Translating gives CSARSGQGQETQYF.